This T cell receptor beta chain is drawn from a study of blood T cells in healthy people across ages. CDR1 is MNHEY, CDR2 SVGEGT, per germline. The V end was cut by 4 bases, the J end by 4 bases, with 26 bases between. CDR3 length equals 19 residues. Primers used in a second PCR of roughly 6 to 11 cycles were a sample-barcoded 5' primer and a J-beta primer mix. Each CDR3 protein gets one entry after TCRdb re-called the 5' RACE reads with MiXCR. The sample includes roughly 680,000 distinct CDR3 sequences, about half of them seen just once. This receptor was identified in a woman in her sixties or seventies in good health. The V gene is TRBV6-2 or TRBV6-3, the J gene TRBJ2-1; no clear D. Sequencing was carried out using blood. This CDR3 reads CASSSPKPSASDYYNEQFF. As DNA, the CDR3 is TGTGCCAGCAGTTCCCCTAAACCCTCAGCGAGCGATTATTACAATGAGCAGTTCTTC.